This T cell receptor (beta chain) stems from a study of blood T cell repertoires in COVID-19 (dated by TCRdb to the early 2020s). Looking at the study overall: The collaborator samples originated in the United States, Italy and Spain and spanned the acute and convalescent phases of COVID-19. HLA class I and class II types, where available, came from metadata supplied by the sample provider rather than from assay-based typing. The material from the prospective study consisted of cDNA or gDNA derived from T cells, B-cell-depleted T cells, or PBMCs. The samples were drawn from two sources: the first 160 participants of the ongoing ImmuneRACE study, and 1,254 subjects contributed by 6 global collaborators. The repertoires were released in a freely available public database intended as a resource for research on the immune response to SARS-CoV-2. Subjects who had been exposed to COVID-19, were actively infected with it, or had recovered from it provided the deeply sampled blood TCRbeta repertoires that made up the dataset. A de-identified subject ID, COVID-19 status, age in years and sex were almost always included in the sample metadata. What the study reported, not specific to this receptor: How much clinical and demographic metadata was included differed by source and by participant, and the metadata was provided uncurated.

The immunoSEQ Assay, a bias-controlled multiplex PCR, was used to amplify TCRbeta CDR3 regions from genomic DNA. The published analysis was carried out like this. The number of nucleated cells in each sample was estimated from the amplification of reference gene primers within the assay. To quantify the absolute abundance of each unique TCRbeta CDR3 rearrangement, sequence reads were collapsed and filtered. For each sample, productive Simpson clonality was calculated as the square root of Simpson's diversity index over productive rearrangements. TCRdb took this table from immuneACCESS and kept in-frame rearrangements with V and J called. Such tables lack part of the clones; where checked against another copy, unresolved V genes explain under half of the gap, and the rest is unexplained. V, J and clone size reflect that table, while D and trimming were determined from the DNA. The table for this sample lists about 58,000 clones; 70% to 90% of them were counted only once. The top ten constitute around 1.5% of the sample.

Whole blood was collected in K2EDTA tubes by collaborating institutions according to the institutions' own protocols. Collaborator samples were shipped for TCRbeta analysis as frozen whole blood, isolated PBMCs, or DNA extracted from either sample type. In regard to this clone: What this receptor recognizes is not known. No much larger clone exists at a distance of one base, and base qualities are not known.

Unmatched junction bases come to 8, with V trimmed by 8 bases and J by 3 bases. The CDR3 runs 15 amino acids, cysteine and phenylalanine included. This entry keeps only the CDR3 DNA: 45 bases, framed from base 1. The CDR1 and CDR2 encoded by the germline V gene are SGHTA and FQGNSA. Input material: peripheral blood. The chain employs TRBV7-2 and TRBJ2-1, with 9 bases in between that match TRBD2. This receptor was identified in a man between 60 and 75 years old with acute or convalescent COVID-19. The nucleotide sequence is TGTGCCAGCCGTCTTTGGACTAGCGACTACAATGAGCAGTTCTTC. Its translation is CASRLWTSDYNEQFF.